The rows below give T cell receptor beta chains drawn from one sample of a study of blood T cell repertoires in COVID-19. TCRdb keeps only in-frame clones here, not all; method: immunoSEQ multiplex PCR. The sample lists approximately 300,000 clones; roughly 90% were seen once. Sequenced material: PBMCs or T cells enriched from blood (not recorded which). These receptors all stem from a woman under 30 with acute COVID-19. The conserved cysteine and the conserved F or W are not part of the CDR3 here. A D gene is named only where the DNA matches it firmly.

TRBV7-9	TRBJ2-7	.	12	ASSHRVGSYEQY
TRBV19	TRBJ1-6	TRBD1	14	ASSDPGQGSNSPLH
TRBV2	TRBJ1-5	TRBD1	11	ASTDRVSQPQH
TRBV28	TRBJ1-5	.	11	ASSPPGVGPQH
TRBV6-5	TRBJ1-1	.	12	ASAQGGLNTEAF
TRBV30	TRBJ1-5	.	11	AWTRGANQPQH
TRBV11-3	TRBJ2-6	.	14	ASSSPGRSGANVLT
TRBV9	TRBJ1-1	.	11	ASSGQRNTEAF
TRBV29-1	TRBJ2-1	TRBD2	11	SVGRTSYNEQF
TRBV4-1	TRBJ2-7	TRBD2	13	ASSQELAGAREQY
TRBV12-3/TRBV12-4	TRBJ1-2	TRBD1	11	ASSFSQGASYT
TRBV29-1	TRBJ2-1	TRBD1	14	SVRGPTGTFYNEQF
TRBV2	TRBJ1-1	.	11	ASSDRGFTEAF
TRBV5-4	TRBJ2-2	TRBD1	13	ASSAGTGVTGELF